The 14 T cell receptor beta chains in this list originate from one sample, sequenced in a study of cytomegalovirus exposure and HLA in healthy donors. PCR involved 60 Vbeta and 13 Jbeta primers. TCRdb's table, derived via immunoSEQ multiplex PCR, lists solely in-frame clones and lacks some. In the table there are around 78,000 clones, about 64% of which are singletons. The specimen sequenced was PBMCs. The receptors here all came from a young man in good health and CMV-seropositive.

The table lists this clone with a few counts. The chain couples TRBV19 to TRBJ2-1; TRBD1 aligns across 7 bases. Germline V gene data show CDR1 as LNHDA and CDR2 as SQIVND (reference sequence). CDR3 length: 15 residues. The V and J ends lost 5 bases and 4 bases, in that order; junction bases with no gene match: 8. The CDR3 nucleotides are TGTGCCAGTAGTCCTACCGGGACAGCTTACAATGAGCAGTTCTTC. Its translation is CASSPTGTAYNEQFF.

The genes are TRBV30 and TRBJ1-5; TRBD1 matches at 7 bases. V gave up 5 bases and J gave up 5 bases; unmatched junction bases: 6. The CDR3 is made up of 13 amino acids. CDR1 GTSNPN and CDR2 SVGIG come from the germline V gene (reference sequence). CDR3 residues: CAWADRVDQPQHF. The CDR3 nucleotides read TGTGCCTGGGCAGACAGGGTTGATCAGCCCCAGCATTTT.

This clone was counted once. The rearrangement links TRBV5-1 to TRBJ1-3, with D maybe TRBD1 (5 bases). The CDR3 is 13 amino acids. Trimming removed 3 bases at V and 4 bases at J, with 8 bases between. CDR1 SGHRS and CDR2 YFSETQ come from the germline V gene. The CDR3 nucleotides read TGCGCCAGCAGCTCTTCAGGGGGAAACACCATATATTTT. Translating it yields CASSSSGGNTIYF.

The CDR3 nucleotides read TGTGCCAGCAGCTTCGAGGCGGAGACCCAGTACTTC. Protein sequence: CASSFEAETQYF. The chain couples TRBV5-4 to TRBJ2-5; D is ambiguous. V dropped 2 bases and J dropped 5 bases, with 7 bases sitting between them. This CDR3 has 12 residues. CDR1 is SGHNT and CDR2 is YYREEE in the germline V gene (reference sequence). Variable domain in full (rest from reference TRBV5-4 and TRBJ2-5): ETGVTQSPTHLIKTRGQQVTLRCSSQSGHNTVSWYQQALGQGPQFIFQYYREEENGRGNFPPRFSGLQFPNYSSELNVNALELDDSALYLCASSFEAETQYFGPGTRLLVL.

The J gene is TRBJ1-6, the V gene TRBV2; tentative D call: TRBD1 (6 bases). CDR1 is SNHLY and CDR2 is FYNNEI in the germline V gene. Trimming stripped 2 bases from V and 5 bases from J, with 13 bases between. The CDR3 is 16 amino acids. The CDR3 DNA follows: TGTGCCAGCAGTGAACCGTGGCAGGGGAATAATTCACCCCTCCACTTT. It encodes CASSEPWQGNNSPLHF.

The chain recombines TRBV29-1 with TRBJ2-1, with 13 bases lining up with TRBD2. Trimming took 1 base from V and 0 from J; bases not matched to a gene: 0. CDR1 is SQVTM, CDR2 ANQGSEA, per germline. CDR3 length: 16 residues. The CDR3 here is CSVEGTSGGSYNEQFF. The CDR3 DNA sequence: TGCAGCGTTGAAGGGACTAGCGGGGGCTCCTACAATGAGCAGTTCTTC.

This clone has a handful of counts. This rearrangement joins TRBV28 to TRBJ2-4; D ambiguous. Between the trimmed V and J ends, which lost 8 bases and 0 bases, there was a span of 11 bases. This CDR3 has 14 amino acids. The V gene's germline CDR1 is MDHEN and CDR2 SYDVKM. The CDR3 bases are TGTGCCAGCCGTTACTCGCTAGCCAAAAACATTCAGTACTTC. Its translation: CASRYSLAKNIQYF.

This clone has just a few counts. This sequence joins TRBV27 and TRBJ2-7; D is perhaps TRBD1 (6 bases). The V end was cut by 6 bases, the J end by 4 bases, with 22 bases between. The V gene's germline CDR1 is MNHEY and CDR2 SMNVEV (reference sequence). This CDR3 contains 16 residues. This chain's CDR3 is CASSPGQFGGLYEQYF. The CDR3 bases are TGTGCCAGCAGCCCTGGACAGTTTGGGGGCTTATACGAGCAGTACTTC.

The genes are TRBV7-9 and TRBJ2-1; TRBD2 aligns across 7 bases. CDR3 length equals 15 residues. Germline V gene sequence: CDR1 SEHNR, CDR2 FQNEAQ (reference sequence). J gave up 6 bases and V 6 bases, and 11 bases lay outside the gene matches. The chain's CDR3 is CASRDKTGTTNEQFF. The CDR3 region has the DNA TGTGCCAGCAGGGATAAGACCGGGACTACCAATGAGCAGTTCTTC.

The J gene is TRBJ1-1, the V gene TRBV7-3; 9 bases are a match to TRBD1. CDR1 and CDR2 (germline): SGHTA, FQGTGA. V shed 5 bases, J shed 3 bases, and the junction held 4 bases outside the gene matches. This CDR3 spans 14 amino acids. As DNA, the CDR3 is TGTGCCAGCAGCCCCGACAGGGGGGACACTGAAGCTTTCTTT. It translates to CASSPDRGDTEAFF.

The genes are TRBV21-1 and TRBJ2-7; the table's D call, TRBD2, has no DNA check behind it. TRBV21-1 is an annotated pseudogene. This CDR3 region has 16 residues. CDR3 sequence (DNA): TGTGCCAGCAGCAAAGCGGAAGACTACAACTCCTACGAGCAGTACTTC. Translated: CASSKAEDYNSYEQYF.

V and J are TRBV7-2 and TRBJ2-3; 9 nucleotides agree with TRBD2. Germline V gene sequence: CDR1 SGHTA, CDR2 FQGNSA. Germline trimming cut 3 bases from V and 3 bases from J; bases unmatched to any gene: 4. The CDR3 consists of 15 residues. CDR3 bases: TGTGCCAGCAGCTTGGCGGGAGGGCCGACAGATACGCAGTATTTT. This translates into CASSLAGGPTDTQYF.

The rearrangement uses TRBV10-2 and TRBJ2-4; 8 nucleotides line up with TRBD2. V lost 3 bases to trimming and J lost 6 bases; unmatched junction nucleotides: 10. CDR3 length: 16 residues. CDR1 and CDR2 (germline): WSHSY, SAAADI. In DNA form, the CDR3 reads TGCGCCAGCAGTGATCCCGGGAGGGCCCCCGGAAACATTCAGTACTTC. Translation: CASSDPGRAPGNIQYF.

This chain joins TRBV11-2 and TRBJ2-1; 9 bases line up with TRBD1. The CDR3 is made up of 16 amino acids. The trim removed 5 bases at V and 9 bases at J, leaving 14 bases unmatched. Germline V gene sequence: CDR1 SGHAT, CDR2 FQNNGV. The CDR3 DNA sequence: TGTGCCAGCAGCGGCCCCGGGACAGGGATCGACAGTGAGCAGTTCTTC. It translates to CASSGPGTGIDSEQFF.